This record looks at one T cell receptor (beta chain) sequence and its context. Its specificity is unknown. The method was immunoSEQ multiplex PCR; TCRdb's version includes in-frame clones alone and lacks a portion of them. The sample yields some 12,000 clones, less than 80% seen once. Germline V CDR1 and CDR2: KGHSH, LQKENI. CDR3 length: 13 amino acids. V lost 5 bases to trimming and J lost 6 bases; unmatched junction nucleotides: 3. Autologous stem cell transplantation was followed by relapse in every patient, and brentuximab vedotin exposure varied. The data were obtained in a study of PD-1 blockade in classical Hodgkin lymphoma. Study results and caveats: Compared with healthy donors, newly diagnosed patients reportedly showed lower baseline TCR diversity.

The chain combines TRBV18 with TRBJ1-5; 8 nucleotides align to TRBD1. The source of this sequence is a human donor with classical Hodgkin lymphoma. Specimen: peripheral blood mononuclear cells (PBMCs), collected at baseline. CDR3 coding DNA: TGTGCCAGCTCAAGGCAGGGGGCTCAGCCCCAGCATTTT. Protein sequence: CASSRQGAQPQHF.